This T cell receptor (beta chain) was documented in a study of blood T cell repertoires in COVID-19. For the study at large: PBMCs, B-cell-depleted T cells, or T cells provided the cDNA or gDNA that made up the material.

Original data processing: It was from reference gene primer amplification that nucleated cell counts were estimated. Clones were sequenced by immunoSEQ multiplex PCR, and TCRdb holds only the in-frame ones, with some missing. V and J calls and clone size are given by that table; D and trimming were obtained from the DNA. Of 250,000 to 350,000 clones detected, more than 80% appear once; the ten largest clones hold 6.3%. The germline V gene has CDR1 LGHDT and CDR2 YNNKEL (reference sequence). The CDR3 runs 21 residues. The J segment lost 1 base and the V segment lost 1 base, leaving 16 bases of the junction unmatched.

The V call is TRBV3-1 (or the pseudogene TRBV3-2), the J call TRBJ2-2; 9 nucleotides match TRBD2. The sequencing input was peripheral blood. The TCR sequence derives from a woman between 45 and 65 years old with COVID-19, enrolled during active disease. Here the CDR3 reads CASSQGFLGLATRLNTGELFF. The CDR3, as DNA: TGTGCCAGCAGCCAAGGTTTCTTGGGACTAGCCACACGACTGAACACCGGGGAGCTGTTTTTT.